The entry below describes one TCR beta chain. Method: immunoSEQ multiplex PCR; TCRdb's copy keeps in-frame clones and lacks some. The sample records 130,000 or so clones, approximately 87% being singletons. The data originate from a study of blood T cell repertoires in COVID-19. Unmatched junction bases numbered 8, after V lost 0 bases and J lost 3 bases. Germline values: CDR1 LGHNA, CDR2 YSLEER. The CDR3 loop spans 17 amino acids. The sample comprised peripheral blood. The chain links TRBV4-3 to TRBJ2-7; 10 bases are a match to TRBD2. The receptor was derived from a man aged 55 to 70 with acute or convalescent COVID-19. Here the CDR3 reads CASSQEIGTSEIYEQYF. The CDR3 coding sequence is TGCGCCAGCAGCCAAGAGATAGGGACTAGCGAGATCTACGAGCAGTACTTC.